This TCR beta chain comes out of a study of T cell repertoires in cytomegalovirus infection. The wider study: Signatures in public TCR beta sequences pointed to both CMV infection and matching HLA type.

This CDR3 has 18 amino acids. Germline V gene data show CDR1 as LNHNV and CDR2 as YYDKDF (reference sequence). Losses at the gene ends were 5 bases for V and 2 bases for J; bases not matched to a gene: 14. A word on this clonotype: The antigen is not known.

In TCRdb, the reads were re-called with MiXCR into one record per CDR3 protein. Of approximately 73,000 distinct CDR3 sequences listed, approximately 42% are singletons. Study-wide results and caveats: Of the TCR beta families, the public ones yielded a cumulative frequency that identified carriers of CMV plus the relevant HLA. The study found HLA-C-restricted CMV-specific TCR beta clonotypes dominating the ex vivo response.

This rearrangement joins TRBV15 to TRBJ1-2; 10 bases line up with TRBD1. The sample here was CD8+ T cells from cultured PBMCs, taken from culture after CMV antigen stimulation. This TCR came from a human donor in good health (CMV status not recorded). Some clones in this sample may be carry-over from other donors' samples. CDR3 nucleotides: TGTGCCACCAGCGGGGGAGCGGGACAGGGGCCCTTCAACTATGGCTACACCTTC. This sequence encodes CATSGGAGQGPFNYGYTF.